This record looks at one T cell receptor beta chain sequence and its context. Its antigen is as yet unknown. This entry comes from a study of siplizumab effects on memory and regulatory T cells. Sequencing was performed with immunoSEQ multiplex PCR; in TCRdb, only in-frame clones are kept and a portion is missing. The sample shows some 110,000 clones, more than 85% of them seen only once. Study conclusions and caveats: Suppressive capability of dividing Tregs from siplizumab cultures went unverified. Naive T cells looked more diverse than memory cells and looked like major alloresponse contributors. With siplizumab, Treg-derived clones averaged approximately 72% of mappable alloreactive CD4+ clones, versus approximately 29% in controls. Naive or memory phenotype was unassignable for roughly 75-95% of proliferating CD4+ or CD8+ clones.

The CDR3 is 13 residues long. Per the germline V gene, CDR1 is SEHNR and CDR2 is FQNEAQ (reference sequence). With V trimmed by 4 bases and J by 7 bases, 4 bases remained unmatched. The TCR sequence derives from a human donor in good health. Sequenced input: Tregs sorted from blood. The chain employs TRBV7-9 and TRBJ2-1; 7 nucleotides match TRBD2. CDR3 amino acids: CASSSGLGNEQFF. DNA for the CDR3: TGTGCCAGCAGCTCCGGACTAGGGAATGAGCAGTTCTTC.